This is a list of T cell receptor beta chains from one sample in a study of post-analysis software for immune sequencing data. MiXCR was run by TCRdb on the PCR reads, yielding one entry per CDR3 protein. The table records roughly 800,000 distinct CDR3 sequences, 25% to 30% of them present only once. Sequenced: blood. Source of these receptors: a girl aged 5-17 years with multiple sclerosis. The CDR3 runs from the conserved cysteine through the conserved F or W. A D gene is named only where the DNA matches it firmly. A clone size is listed for some rows: how often the clone was seen (once, few, many), or a class if it is expanded.

CASSPQLNRGTYEQYF | TGTGCCAGCTCACCACAATTAAACAGGGGTACCTACGAGCAGTACTTC | TRBD1 | few | TRBV18 | 16 | TRBJ2-7
CAIRTTGEDTQYF | TGTGCCATCAGGACTACAGGGGAGGATACGCAGTATTTT | TRBD1 | . | TRBV10-3 | 13 | TRBJ2-3
CASTRLAAERGDTQYF | TGTGCCAGCACCAGGCTAGCGGCGGAACGTGGAGATACGCAGTATTTT | TRBD2 | many | TRBV6-1 | 16 | TRBJ2-3
CSVDFDREDIQYF | TGCAGCGTTGACTTCGACAGGGAGGACATTCAGTACTTC | . | . | TRBV29-1 | 13 | TRBJ2-4
CASSGSGTSYGYTF | TGTGCCAGCAGTGGATCGGGTACATCCTATGGCTACACCTTC | . | few | TRBV25-1 | 14 | TRBJ1-2
CASSLPLKSGGFPETQYF | TGTGCCAGCAGCTTACCCCTTAAGAGCGGCGGGTTTCCAGAGACCCAGTACTTC | . | few | TRBV7-8 | 18 | TRBJ2-5
CSVGWGGTASTDTQYF | TGCAGCGTGGGATGGGGCGGGACCGCTAGCACAGATACGCAGTATTTT | . | few | TRBV29-1 | 16 | TRBJ2-3
CAISVGGGATYEQYF | TGTGCCATCAGTGTGGGCGGGGGGGCCACATACGAGCAGTACTTC | TRBD2 | few | TRBV10-3 | 15 | TRBJ2-7
CASRPEVGRGGSPLHF | TGTGCCAGCAGGCCCGAGGTGGGACGGGGGGGTTCACCCCTCCACTTT | . | . | TRBV5-5 | 16 | TRBJ1-6
CASSQGMGRGQTFF | TGCGCCAGCAGCCAAGGAATGGGCAGGGGACAGACTTTCTTT | TRBD1 | . | TRBV4-3 | 14 | TRBJ1-1
CASRAGADNEQFF | TGTGCCAGCAGAGCGGGGGCAGACAATGAGCAGTTCTTC | TRBD2 | few | TRBV7-8 | 13 | TRBJ2-1
CATSGQGNQPTYEQYF | TGTGCCACCAGCGGCCAGGGCAACCAGCCCACCTACGAGCAGTACTTC | . | many | TRBV15 | 16 | TRBJ2-7
CASSYGRPPYEQYF | TGTGCCAGCAGTTACGGTAGGCCTCCGTACGAGCAGTACTTC | . | many | TRBV6-2/TRBV6-3 | 14 | TRBJ2-7
CASSEVPAWSVVGDTQYF | TGTGCCAGCAGTGAAGTCCCGGCGTGGAGTGTGGTAGGAGATACGCAGTATTTT | . | few | TRBV6-1 | 18 | TRBJ2-3
CASSLEGTGGFYGYTF | TGCGCCAGCAGCTTGGAGGGGACAGGGGGCTTCTATGGCTACACCTTC | TRBD1 | . | TRBV5-1 | 16 | TRBJ1-2
CSAAGGPEAFF | TGCAGTGCTGCAGGGGGGCCTGAAGCTTTCTTT | TRBD1 | few | TRBV20-1 | 11 | TRBJ1-1
CATSDAGTGDTEAFF | TGTGCCACCAGTGATGCCGGGACAGGGGACACTGAAGCTTTCTTT | TRBD1 | . | TRBV24-1 | 15 | TRBJ1-1
CASSSIGQSYEQYF | TGTGCCAGCAGTTCGATAGGGCAGTCCTACGAGCAGTACTTC | . | . | TRBV6-2/TRBV6-3 | 14 | TRBJ2-7
CSVGTAVNTEAFF | TGCAGCGTCGGGACCGCAGTTAACACTGAAGCTTTCTTT | . | . | TRBV29-1 | 13 | TRBJ1-1
CASSYDRAYEQYF | TGTGCCAGCAGTTACGACAGAGCTTACGAGCAGTACTTC | . | many | TRBV6-6 | 13 | TRBJ2-7
CSAHTQRGAADTQYF | TGCAGTGCCCACACCCAGCGGGGGGCCGCAGATACGCAGTATTTT | TRBD2 | . | TRBV20-1 | 15 | TRBJ2-3
CASSFIAGGPHEQFF | TGTGCCAGCAGCTTTATAGCGGGAGGGCCACATGAGCAGTTCTTC | TRBD2 | . | TRBV7-8 | 15 | TRBJ2-1
CASSQNSDYALTQYF | TGTGCCAGCAGCCAGAACTCGGACTACGCTCTGACCCAGTACTTC | . | many | TRBV7-2 | 15 | TRBJ2-5
CSLARDRDYNEQFF | TGCAGCCTCGCCCGGGACAGGGACTACAATGAGCAGTTCTTC | TRBD1 | . | TRBV29-1 | 14 | TRBJ2-1
CSARATGIKGEKLFF | TGCAGTGCTAGAGCTACCGGCATCAAAGGTGAAAAACTGTTTTTT | . | . | TRBV20-1 | 15 | TRBJ1-4
CASKGTSGVYNEQYF | TGTGCCAGCAAAGGGACTAGCGGAGTTTACAATGAGCAGTACTTC | TRBD2 | . | TRBV6-6 | 15 | TRBJ2-7
CASSFVRGEQYF | TGTGCCAGCAGTTTTGTCCGAGGAGAGCAGTACTTC | . | few | TRBV27 | 12 | TRBJ2-7
CASSLGPYNPPLHF | TGTGCCAGCAGCTTAGGGCCCTATAATCCACCCCTCCACTTT | . | . | TRBV7-2 | 14 | TRBJ1-6
CASSVQGVDEQFF | TGCGCCAGCAGTGTCCAGGGGGTCGATGAGCAGTTCTTC | TRBD1 | . | TRBV5-1 | 13 | TRBJ2-1
CAISTISGNTIYF | TGTGCCATTTCAACTATCTCTGGAAACACCATATATTTT | . | . | TRBV10-3 | 13 | TRBJ1-3
CASSAPNDRVSGYTF | TGTGCCAGCAGTGCCCCAAACGACAGGGTTTCTGGCTACACCTTC | TRBD1 | . | TRBV28 | 15 | TRBJ1-2
CSARSYSSSYNEQFF | TGCAGTGCTAGATCTTACTCGAGCTCCTACAATGAGCAGTTCTTC | . | few | TRBV20-1 | 15 | TRBJ2-1
CASSYASLAIPTDTQYF | TGTGCCAGCAGTTACGCTTCCCTAGCGATTCCCACAGATACGCAGTATTTT | . | few | TRBV6-2/TRBV6-3 | 17 | TRBJ2-3
CASSVDGNTEAFF | TGTGCCAGCAGCGTAGACGGGAACACTGAAGCTTTCTTT | . | . | TRBV9 | 13 | TRBJ1-1
CASSPYGTGYYEQYF | TGTGCCAGCAGCCCATACGGGACAGGGTACTACGAGCAGTACTTC | TRBD1 | . | TRBV6-2/TRBV6-3 | 15 | TRBJ2-7
CASSSFGDPGANVLTF | TGTGCCAGCAGCTCCTTCGGGGACCCTGGGGCCAACGTCCTGACTTTC | . | few | TRBV7-9 | 16 | TRBJ2-6
CASSLDTAYEQYF | TGTGCCAGCAGCTTAGATACAGCCTACGAGCAGTACTTC | . | . | TRBV7-8 | 13 | TRBJ2-7
CASSPPTGSGSPLHF | TGTGCCAGCAGTCCACCGACAGGGTCGGGTTCGCCCCTCCACTTT | TRBD1 | few | TRBV6-5 | 15 | TRBJ1-6
CSATTGGGTRSYNEQFF | TGCAGTGCAACAACCGGGGGCGGGACCCGCTCCTACAATGAGCAGTTCTTC | . | . | TRBV20-1 | 17 | TRBJ2-1
CASNGAGTTKETQYF | TGTGCCAGCAACGGGGCCGGGACCACCAAAGAGACCCAGTACTTC | . | . | TRBV28 | 15 | TRBJ2-5
CASSASGYYNEQFF | TGTGCCAGCAGCGCTAGCGGGTACTACAATGAGCAGTTCTTC | TRBD2 | few | TRBV9 | 14 | TRBJ2-1
CASQSRGGATEAFF | TGTGCCAGTCAAAGTCGAGGGGGGGCCACTGAAGCTTTCTTT | . | . | TRBV12-3/TRBV12-4 | 14 | TRBJ1-1
CSVEMDRFATNEKLFF | TGCAGCGTTGAAATGGACCGGTTTGCAACTAATGAAAAACTGTTTTTT | . | few | TRBV29-1 | 16 | TRBJ1-4
CSAGGQGTEAFF | TGCAGTGCCGGTGGACAGGGCACTGAAGCTTTCTTT | TRBD1 | . | TRBV20-1 | 12 | TRBJ1-1
CSVGTITDTQYF | TGCAGCGTTGGAACCATCACAGATACGCAGTATTTT | . | many | TRBV29-1 | 12 | TRBJ2-3
CASSLEGQLPYEQYF | TGCGCCAGCAGCTTAGAGGGACAGCTCCCCTACGAGCAGTACTTC | TRBD1 | . | TRBV5-1 | 15 | TRBJ2-7
CSAPPSGRAGTDTQYF | TGCAGCGCCCCCCCTAGCGGGAGGGCGGGCACAGATACGCAGTATTTT | TRBD2 | few | TRBV29-1 | 16 | TRBJ2-3
CASSLNVFALYNEQFF | TGTGCCAGCAGCTTAAATGTTTTCGCGTTGTACAATGAGCAGTTCTTC | . | . | TRBV7-2 | 16 | TRBJ2-1
CASQLRTVRTRELFF | TGTGCCAGCCAACTCAGGACAGTGAGGACCAGGGAGCTGTTTTTT | . | few | TRBV5-5 | 15 | TRBJ2-2
CASSLTSFTDTQYF | TGCGCCAGCAGCTTGACTAGCTTCACAGATACGCAGTATTTT | . | . | TRBV5-1 | 14 | TRBJ2-3
CASSTPRGGGNIQYF | TGTGCCAGCAGCACTCCCCGGGGGGGAGGAAACATTCAGTACTTC | TRBD2 | . | TRBV28 | 15 | TRBJ2-4
CASSQTGETQYF | TGTGCCAGCAGCCAGACGGGAGAGACCCAGTACTTC | . | few | TRBV7-9 | 12 | TRBJ2-5
CASSFGDRSSYEQYF | TGTGCCAGCAGTTTTGGGGACAGGAGCTCCTACGAGCAGTACTTC | TRBD1 | few | TRBV12-3/TRBV12-4 | 15 | TRBJ2-7
CSARVSGEGHGYTF | TGCAGTGCTAGAGTTTCCGGGGAGGGTCATGGCTACACCTTC | . | . | TRBV20-1 | 14 | TRBJ1-2
CASSPHDRTSVNEQFF | TGTGCCAGCAGCCCTCACGACCGGACTAGCGTCAATGAGCAGTTCTTC | TRBD2 | . | TRBV7-2 | 16 | TRBJ2-1
CASSLEFNRYNEQFF | TGCGCCAGCAGCTTGGAGTTCAACAGATACAATGAGCAGTTCTTC | . | few | TRBV5-1 | 15 | TRBJ2-1
CASTTDYSNQPQHF | TGTGCCAGCACCACGGATTATAGCAATCAGCCCCAGCATTTT | . | . | TRBV2 | 14 | TRBJ1-5